This T cell receptor beta chain was found in a study of shared clonotypes between healthy human individuals. Sequencing used immunoSEQ multiplex PCR; TCRdb keeps in-frame clones, though not all of them. The data contain 2 million or so clones, roughly 95% of them singletons. Germline CDR1 MNHNY, CDR2 SVGAGI (reference sequence). The CDR3 is made up of 13 amino acids. Trimming pared 6 bases from V and 1 base from J, leaving 9 bases between. The gene calls are TRBV6-6 and TRBJ1-1; no reliable D call. The sequenced material came from naive CD4+ T cells sorted from blood. Subset denoted: CD45RA+ positively selected. This receptor was obtained from a man between 18 and 29 years old in good health. The CDR3, as DNA: TGTGCCAGCAGCCAACTAGAGAACACTGAAGCTTTCTTT. It translates to CASSQLENTEAFF.